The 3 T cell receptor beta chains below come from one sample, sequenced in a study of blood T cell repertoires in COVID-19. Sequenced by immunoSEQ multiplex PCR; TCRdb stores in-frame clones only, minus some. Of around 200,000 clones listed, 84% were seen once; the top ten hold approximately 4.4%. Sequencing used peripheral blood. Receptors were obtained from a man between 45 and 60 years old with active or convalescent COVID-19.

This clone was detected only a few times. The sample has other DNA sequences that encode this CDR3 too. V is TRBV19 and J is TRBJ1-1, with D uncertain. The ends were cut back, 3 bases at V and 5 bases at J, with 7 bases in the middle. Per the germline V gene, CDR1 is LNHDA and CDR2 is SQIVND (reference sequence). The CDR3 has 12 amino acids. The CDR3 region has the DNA TGTGCCAGTAGTATTCAGTCAACTGAAGCTTTCTTT. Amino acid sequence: CASSIQSTEAFF.

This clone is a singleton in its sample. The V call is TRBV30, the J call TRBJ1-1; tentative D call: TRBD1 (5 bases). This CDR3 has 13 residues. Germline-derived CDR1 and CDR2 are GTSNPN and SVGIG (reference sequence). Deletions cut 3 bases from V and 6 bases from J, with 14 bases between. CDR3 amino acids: CAWRKRGTAEAFF. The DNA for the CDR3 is TGTGCCTGGAGAAAAAGGGGTACCGCTGAAGCTTTCTTT. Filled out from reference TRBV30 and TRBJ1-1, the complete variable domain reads SQTIHQWPATLVQPVGSPLSLECTVEGTSNPNLYWYRQAAGRGLQLLFYSVGIGQISSEVPQNLSASRPQDRQFILSSKKLLLSDSGFYLCAWRKRGTAEAFFGQGTRLTVV.

The CDR3 bases are TGTGCCAGCTCACCAACTTCCGGGACAGAAAACAGAAGGGGCTACACCTTC. It codes for CASSPTSGTENRRGYTF. This rearrangement joins TRBV18 to TRBJ1-2; 7 nucleotides line up with TRBD1. The CDR3 runs to 17 residues. The V segment lost 2 bases and the J segment 8 bases; nucleotides outside the gene matches: 17. Per germline, CDR1 KGHSH and CDR2 LQKENI.